Following are 23 T cell receptor beta chains from one sample sequenced in a study of early T cells in non-severe SARS-CoV-2 infection. MiXCR was run by TCRdb on the 5' RACE reads, yielding one entry per CDR3 protein. The sample contains tens of thousands of distinct CDR3 sequences, more than 13% of which appear only once. Sequencing used whole blood, obtained at baseline. These receptors were obtained from an adult who was a healthcare worker with PCR-confirmed SARS-CoV-2 infection or an uninfected control (not recorded which).

This clonotype has a handful of counts. The V gene is TRBV4-1, the J gene TRBJ2-3; 8 bases agree with TRBD2. From germline, CDR1 is MGHRA and CDR2 YSYEKL. The CDR3 is 15 residues long. The V segment lost 4 bases and the J segment 0 bases; nucleotides outside the gene matches: 3. CDR3 nucleotide sequence: TGCGCCAGCAGCCGAGTAGCGGGGAGCACAGATACGCAGTATTTT. Encoded protein: CASSRVAGSTDTQYF.

This clonotype was seen just once. The CDR3 DNA follows: TGTGCCAGCAGCTTAAATTCTCTCTACGAGCAGTACTTC. Translation gives CASSLNSLYEQYF. The V call is TRBV11-2, the J call TRBJ2-7; D unresolved. This CDR3 has 13 amino acids. Trimming left V 2 bases short and J 3 bases short, with 8 bases between. Germline V gene sequence: CDR1 SGHAT, CDR2 FQNNGV.

This clonotype was observed a few times. V and J are TRBV5-1 and TRBJ2-5; D gene unclear. The CDR3 has 14 residues. CDR1 and CDR2 (germline): SGHRS, YFSETQ. The V gene lost 1 base and the J gene lost 2 bases, with 9 bases spanning the gap. The DNA for the CDR3 is TGCGCCAGCAGCTTGCAATCACAGCAAGAGACCCAGTACTTC. Encoded protein: CASSLQSQQETQYF.

V and J are TRBV11-3 and TRBJ2-1, with TRBD2 matching 7 bases. The CDR3 loop spans 16 amino acids. V lost 0 bases, J lost 2 bases, and 4 bases stayed unmatched. Germline V gene data show CDR1 as SGHNT and CDR2 as YENEEA. The CDR3 protein is CASSLEGTTPYNEQFF. Here the CDR3 DNA reads TGTGCCAGCAGCTTAGAGGGGACTACCCCCTACAATGAGCAGTTCTTC.

This clonotype was seen a handful of times. The chain has TRBV20-1 and TRBJ2-3; perhaps TRBD1 as D (5 bases). This CDR3 has 14 amino acids. V was shortened by 0 bases and J by 5 bases, with 12 bases between the two germline ends. CDR1 and CDR2 (germline): DFQATT, SNEGSKA (reference sequence). The CDR3 protein is CSARERGLLDTQYF. The CDR3 DNA is TGCAGTGCTAGAGAAAGGGGCTTGTTAGATACGCAGTATTTT.

The chain has TRBV5-1 and TRBJ2-1, with D maybe TRBD2 (5 bases). The germline gives CDR1 SGHRS, CDR2 YFSETQ. V lost 4 bases and J 0 bases, leaving 14 bases between the germline ends. The CDR3 runs to 16 residues. CDR3 DNA: TGCGCCAGCAGCCCGCGAGGAGCGGACTCCTACAATGAGCAGTTCTTC. Its translation: CASSPRGADSYNEQFF.

This clonotype has a count of ten or more. The chain links TRBV5-6 to TRBJ2-2; D possibly corresponds to TRBD2 (6 bases). CDR1 is SGHDT, CDR2 YYEEEE, per germline. This CDR3 region has 15 residues. Trimming removed 4 bases at V and 8 bases at J, with 18 bases between. The CDR3 nucleotides read TGTGCCAGCAGCGAGGGACTGCCCCGTGCGGGGGAGCTGTTTTTT. The encoded protein is CASSEGLPRAGELFF.

V gene TRBV20-1 combines with J gene TRBJ1-6; TRBD1 might be the D (5 bases). V was trimmed by 1 base and J by 7 bases, leaving 11 bases between them. This CDR3 region has 14 residues. The germline gives CDR1 DFQATT, CDR2 SNEGSKA (reference sequence). CDR3: CSARGTTVNSPLHF. The CDR3 DNA sequence: TGCAGTGCTAGAGGGACAACCGTAAATTCACCCCTCCACTTT.

The table lists this clonotype with many counts. V usage is TRBV27 and J usage is TRBJ2-2; D call uncertain. Germline assignment: CDR1 MNHEY and CDR2 SMNVEV (reference sequence). The CDR3 loop spans 14 amino acids. V lost 5 bases, J lost 1 base, and 8 bases lay in between. The CDR3, as DNA: TGTGCCAGCAGTCCAGACCAGAACACCGGGGAGCTGTTTTTT. This gives the protein CASSPDQNTGELFF.

The V gene is TRBV7-2, the J gene TRBJ1-3, with D possibly matching TRBD1 (6 bases). Trimming cost V 5 bases and J 4 bases, with 15 bases left between them. The CDR3 runs 15 residues. In germline, CDR1 is SGHTA, CDR2 FQGNSA. In DNA form, the CDR3 reads TGTGCCAGCAGCCCACTACAGGGTCTCGGAAACACCATATATTTT. This gives the protein CASSPLQGLGNTIYF.

This sequence joins TRBV20-1 and TRBJ2-3, with D uncertain. CDR3 size: 13 residues. Trimming shortened V by 0 bases and J by 0 bases, and 4 bases separated the two germline ends. From germline, CDR1 is DFQATT and CDR2 SNEGSKA (reference sequence). The CDR3 loop is CSARETSTDTQYF. The CDR3 region has the DNA TGCAGTGCTAGAGAGACTAGCACAGATACGCAGTATTTT.

This clonotype occurred many times. The J gene is TRBJ1-5, the V gene TRBV30; D is ambiguous. The CDR3 has 12 amino acids. The V end was cut by 2 bases, the J end by 4 bases, with 6 bases between. Germline V gives CDR1 GTSNPN, CDR2 SVGIG (reference sequence). The CDR3 loop reads CAWSYPNQPQHF. The CDR3 DNA follows: TGTGCCTGGAGTTACCCTAATCAGCCCCAGCATTTT.

This clonotype turned up a few times. The gene calls are TRBV28 and TRBJ2-7; 7 bases align to TRBD1. The CDR3 is 15 amino acids. V was pared by 4 bases and J by 3 bases, with 9 bases of the junction left unmatched. Germline lookup yields CDR1 MDHEN and CDR2 SYDVKM. The CDR3 region has the DNA TGTGCCAGCAGTTCCCCCGGGACAGTAGTCTACGAGCAGTACTTC. Translation: CASSSPGTVVYEQYF.

The chain carries TRBV6-1 and TRBJ2-5; D possibly corresponds to TRBD1 (6 bases). Per the germline V gene, CDR1 is MNHNS and CDR2 is SASEGT. Trimming cost V 6 bases and J 5 bases, with 19 bases left between them. The CDR3 totals 15 residues. The chain's CDR3 is CASRTGTGLGETQYF. CDR3 nucleotides: TGTGCCAGCAGGACAGGCACCGGGCTGGGGGAGACCCAGTACTTC.

This clonotype showed up just a few times. The V and J genes are TRBV25-1 and TRBJ2-3; D not resolved. CDR3 length: 15 amino acids. Germline loops: CDR1 MGHDK, CDR2 SYGVNS. Between the trimmed V and J ends, which lost 1 base and 1 base, there was a span of 9 bases. The CDR3 coding sequence is TGTGCCAGCAGTGAATGCTTGGTCGGCACAGATACGCAGTATTTT. Its translation: CASSECLVGTDTQYF.

In its sample, this clonotype was seen once. The chain joins TRBV10-3 to TRBJ2-7, with D unclear. Germline lookup yields CDR1 ENHRY and CDR2 SYGVKD. There are 12 residues in the CDR3. V was trimmed by 10 bases and J by 0 bases, leaving 10 bases between them. CDR3 protein: CATATVSYEQYF. The CDR3 coding sequence is TGTGCCACCGCAACAGTCTCCTACGAGCAGTACTTC.

This clonotype has just a few counts. The chain carries TRBV4-1 and TRBJ2-7; D could derive from TRBD1 or TRBD2 (5 bases each). The CDR3 length is 13 residues. V gave up 3 bases and J gave up 4 bases, with 10 bases separating them. Germline V CDR1 and CDR2: MGHRA, YSYEKL. CDR3 loop: CASSQGPPYEQYF. CDR3 in DNA: TGCGCCAGCAGCCAGGGACCACCATACGAGCAGTACTTC.

V and J are TRBV15 and TRBJ2-3, with 8 bases aligning to TRBD2. Trimming cost V 0 bases and J 4 bases; bases outside gene matches: 12. This CDR3 spans 18 amino acids. Germline values: CDR1 LNHNV, CDR2 YYDKDF (reference sequence). In DNA form, the CDR3 reads TGTGCCACCAGCAGAGATCGACGCACGGGGGGGCCGCCAGATACGCAGTATTTT. Amino acid sequence: CATSRDRRTGGPPDTQYF. The full variable domain, in which reference TRBV15 and TRBJ2-3 provide the parts outside the CDR3, is DAMVIQNPRYQVTQFGKPVTLSCSQTLNHNVMYWYQQKSSQAPKLLFHYYDKDFNNEADTPDNFQSRRPNTSFCFLDIRSPGLGDTAMYLCATSRDRRTGGPPDTQYFGPGTRLTVL.

In this sample, this clonotype turned up a few times. The chain joins TRBV7-3 to TRBJ1-1; D is uncertain. The V end lost 3 bases, the J end lost 3 bases, and 8 bases lay between the germline ends. CDR1 is SGHTA and CDR2 is FQGTGA in the germline V gene. CDR3 length: 13 residues. DNA for the CDR3: TGTGCCAGCAGCTTCAACAGCGACACTGAAGCTTTCTTT. Translated: CASSFNSDTEAFF.

This clonotype was recorded a few times. The V and J genes are TRBV18 and TRBJ1-4; 10 nucleotides align to TRBD1. J lost 7 bases, V lost 3 bases, and 5 bases had no gene match. Germline loops: CDR1 KGHSH, CDR2 LQKENI. There are 15 residues in the CDR3. The CDR3 reads CASSPRGQGGEKLFF. In nucleotides, the CDR3 is TGTGCCAGCTCACCCCGTGGACAGGGGGGTGAAAAACTGTTTTTT.

This clonotype has a handful of counts. The CDR3 DNA follows: TGTGCCAGCAGTTTAAACAGGGTGGGTGAAGCTTTCTTT. This codes for CASSLNRVGEAFF. This chain joins TRBV12-3 or TRBV12-4 and TRBJ1-1; D possibly corresponds to TRBD1 (6 bases). V was trimmed by 2 bases and J by 7 bases, leaving 11 bases between them. The CDR3 is 13 amino acids.

This chain connects TRBV6-1 to TRBJ2-3, with D unclear. This CDR3 is built from 15 residues. CDR1 MNHNS and CDR2 SASEGT come from the germline V gene. Trimming took off 1 base at V and 4 bases at J, with 12 bases between the two ends. CDR3: CASSEGVSPADTQYF. The DNA of the CDR3 is TGTGCCAGCAGTGAAGGCGTCAGCCCCGCAGATACGCAGTATTTT.

This clonotype was recorded a few times. J is TRBJ2-7 and V is TRBV20-1; TRBD2 aligns across 7 bases. Germline-derived CDR1 and CDR2 are DFQATT and SNEGSKA (reference sequence). The trim removed 6 bases at V and 3 bases at J, leaving 14 bases unmatched. The CDR3 is 15 residues long. CDR3 loop: CSAGSSASGFYEQYF. The DNA of the CDR3 is TGCAGTGCCGGGAGCTCGGCTAGCGGATTCTACGAGCAGTACTTC.